The text below deals with one T cell receptor beta chain. This sample is drawn from a study of T-cell memory formation after mild COVID-19. Background on the study: The study found TCR clusters largely donor specific.

This CDR3 region has 16 residues. Germline V lookup: CDR1 PRHDT, CDR2 FYEKMQ (reference sequence). Trimming took 4 bases from V and 2 from J, leaving 12 bases between them. TCRdb reprocessed the 5' RACE reads with MiXCR, giving one entry per CDR3 protein. This sample has some 490,000 distinct CDR3 sequences, with about 20% found just once. The sequenced sample was PBMCs or a T cell subset sorted from them (not recorded which). The V call is TRBV13, the J call TRBJ2-6, with a possible D match to TRBD2 (6 bases). The sequence was obtained from an adult woman who had mild COVID-19 (a few samples of this study predate the infection). Cell type and time point are not known. For the CDR3, the DNA is TGTGCCAGCAGCTCGAGGAGGGGACCTGGGGCCAACGTCCTGACTTTC. Translated, it gives CASSSRRGPGANVLTF.